The rows below give T cell receptor beta chains drawn from one sample of a study of cytomegalovirus exposure and HLA in healthy donors. Assay used: immunoSEQ multiplex PCR; TCRdb lists only in-frame clones, some missing. The data show 200,000 or so clones, about 78% seen once. The sequencing input was PBMCs. Every receptor here comes from a woman younger than 45 in good health and CMV-seronegative. Both conserved end residues are part of each CDR3. D genes are given only for firm matches. Size values are once, few and many counts, or a class for expanded clones, and some rows have none.

size	V	D	J	CDR3	DNA
.	TRBV9	TRBD1	TRBJ1-3	CASKGTERNTIYF	TGTGCCAGCAAGGGGACAGAGAGAAACACCATATATTTT
.	TRBV18	.	TRBJ2-7	CASSADRYYEQYF	TGTGCCAGCTCCGCGGACAGATACTACGAGCAGTACTTC
.	TRBV5-1	.	TRBJ2-3	CASSQKYSPDTQYF	TGCGCCAGCAGCCAGAAATATTCCCCAGATACGCAGTATTTT
.	TRBV29-1	TRBD2	TRBJ2-3	CSGGSGGPYDTQYF	TGCAGCGGGGGGAGCGGGGGTCCTTATGATACGCAGTATTTT
once	TRBV27	TRBD2	TRBJ2-1	CASGFRLAGSVNEQFF	TGTGCCAGCGGGTTCCGACTAGCGGGAAGTGTTAATGAGCAGTTCTTC
.	TRBV6-5	.	TRBJ2-2	CASRRLFKNTGELFF	TGTGCCAGCAGACGACTATTTAAGAACACCGGGGAGCTGTTTTTT
few	TRBV7-9	TRBD1	TRBJ2-7	CASSDRQGYEQYF	TGTGCCAGCAGCGACAGACAGGGGTACGAGCAGTACTTC
.	TRBV9	.	TRBJ1-5	CASSVGGGRQPQHF	TGTGCCAGCAGCGTAGGGGGGGGGCGACAGCCCCAGCATTTT
.	TRBV7-2	.	TRBJ2-3	CASSKPGSWVTDTQYF	TGTGCCAGCAGCAAACCCGGGAGTTGGGTCACAGATACGCAGTATTTT
.	TRBV5-1	TRBD1	TRBJ2-7	CASSNGQGTYEQYF	TGCGCCAGCAGCAACGGACAGGGTACCTACGAGCAGTACTTC
few	TRBV27	.	TRBJ2-3	CASRASQGHWTDTQYF	TGTGCCAGCAGGGCAAGCCAGGGGCATTGGACAGATACGCAGTATTTT
once	TRBV10-3	TRBD1	TRBJ1-1	CAISEWTGENTEAFF	TGTGCCATCAGTGAGTGGACAGGGGAGAACACTGAAGCTTTCTTT
.	TRBV5-4	.	TRBJ1-5	CASSRGNQPQHF	TGTGCCAGCAGCCGGGGCAATCAGCCCCAGCATTTT
.	TRBV7-7	.	TRBJ2-3	CASSVNRGDTQYF	TGTGCCAGCAGCGTAAACCGGGGTGATACGCAGTATTTT
.	TRBV28	.	TRBJ2-2	CASRPGHSTGELFF	TGTGCCAGCAGGCCGGGTCATAGCACCGGGGAGCTGTTTTTT